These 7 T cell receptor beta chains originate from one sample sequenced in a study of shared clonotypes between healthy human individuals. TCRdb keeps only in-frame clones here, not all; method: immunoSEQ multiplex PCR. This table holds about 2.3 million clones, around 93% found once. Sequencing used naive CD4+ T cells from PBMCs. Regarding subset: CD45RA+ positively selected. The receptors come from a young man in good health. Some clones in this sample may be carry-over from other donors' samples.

CDR3 region: CASSFRQDSSTDTQYF. The CDR3 nucleotides read TGCGCCAGCAGCTTCCGACAGGATTCTAGCACAGATACGCAGTATTTT. V gene TRBV5-1 combines with J gene TRBJ2-3, with D possibly TRBD1 on 6 matching bases. Germline V gene data show CDR1 as SGHRS and CDR2 as YFSETQ. This CDR3 spans 16 amino acids. Trimming pared 2 bases from V and 0 bases from J, leaving 13 bases between.

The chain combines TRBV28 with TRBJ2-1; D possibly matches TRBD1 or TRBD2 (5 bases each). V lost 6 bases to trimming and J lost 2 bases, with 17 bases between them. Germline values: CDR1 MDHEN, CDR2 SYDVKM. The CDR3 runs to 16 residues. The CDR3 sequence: CASRGRRDPTYNEQFF. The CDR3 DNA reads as TGTGCCAGCAGGGGGAGAAGGGACCCCACCTACAATGAGCAGTTCTTC.

Here the CDR3 reads CASSLMSASGLQETQYF. The CDR3 DNA reads TGTGCCAGCAGCTTAATGTCGGCTAGCGGGCTCCAAGAGACCCAGTACTTC. The V call is TRBV7-3, the J call TRBJ2-5, with 8 nucleotides matching TRBD2. The CDR3 spans 17 residues. From germline, CDR1 is SGHTA and CDR2 FQGTGA. Unmatched junction bases numbered 8, after V lost 1 base and J lost 1 base.

CDR3 residues: CASGLGAGHKGPQHF. For the CDR3, the DNA is TGTGCCAGCGGGCTCGGGGCGGGGCACAAGGGGCCCCAGCATTTT. The chain joins TRBV7-3 to TRBJ1-5; the D gene is possibly TRBD1 (5 bases). V was shortened by 8 bases and J by 9 bases, with 23 bases between the two germline ends. Per the germline V gene, CDR1 is SGHTA and CDR2 is FQGTGA. CDR3 size: 15 residues.

The CDR3 region has the DNA TGTGCCAGCAGTTTCGTGGGGGTGACCTACAATGAGCAGTTCTTC. Its protein is CASSFVGVTYNEQFF. The gene calls are TRBV28 and TRBJ2-1; D tentatively fits TRBD1 or TRBD2 (5 bases each). There are 15 residues in the CDR3. Trimming pared 3 bases from V and 2 bases from J, leaving 11 bases between. Germline V CDR1 and CDR2: MDHEN, SYDVKM.

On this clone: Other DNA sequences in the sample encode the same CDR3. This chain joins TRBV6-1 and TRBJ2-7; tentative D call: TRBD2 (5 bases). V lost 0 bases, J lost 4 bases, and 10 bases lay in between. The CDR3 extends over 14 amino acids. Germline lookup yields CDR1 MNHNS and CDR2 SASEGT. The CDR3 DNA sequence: TGTGCCAGCAGTGAAGCGAGGAGGTTGTACGAGCAGTACTTC. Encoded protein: CASSEARRLYEQYF.

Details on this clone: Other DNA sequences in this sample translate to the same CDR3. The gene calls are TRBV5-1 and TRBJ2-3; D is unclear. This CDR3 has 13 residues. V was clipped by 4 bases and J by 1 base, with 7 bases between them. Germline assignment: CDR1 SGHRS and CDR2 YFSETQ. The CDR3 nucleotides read TGCGCCAGCAGCCTGCCCGGCACAGATACGCAGTATTTT. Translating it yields CASSLPGTDTQYF.